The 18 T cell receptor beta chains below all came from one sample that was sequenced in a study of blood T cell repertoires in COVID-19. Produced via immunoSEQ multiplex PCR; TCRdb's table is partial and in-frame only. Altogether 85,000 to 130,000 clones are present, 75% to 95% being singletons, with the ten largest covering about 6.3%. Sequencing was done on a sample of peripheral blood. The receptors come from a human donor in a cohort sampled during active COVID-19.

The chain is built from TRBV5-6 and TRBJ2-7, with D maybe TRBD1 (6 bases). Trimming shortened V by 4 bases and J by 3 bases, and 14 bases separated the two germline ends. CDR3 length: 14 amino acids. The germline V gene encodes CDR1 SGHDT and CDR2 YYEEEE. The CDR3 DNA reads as TGTGCCAGCAGCGGGACACCACCTCACTACGAGCAGTACTTC. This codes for CASSGTPPHYEQYF.

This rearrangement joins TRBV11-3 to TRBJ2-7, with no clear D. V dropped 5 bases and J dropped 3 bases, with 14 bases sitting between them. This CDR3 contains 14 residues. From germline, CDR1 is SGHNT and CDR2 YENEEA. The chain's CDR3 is CASSPGPNYYEQYF. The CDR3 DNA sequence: TGTGCCAGCAGCCCTGGGCCGAATTACTACGAGCAGTACTTC.

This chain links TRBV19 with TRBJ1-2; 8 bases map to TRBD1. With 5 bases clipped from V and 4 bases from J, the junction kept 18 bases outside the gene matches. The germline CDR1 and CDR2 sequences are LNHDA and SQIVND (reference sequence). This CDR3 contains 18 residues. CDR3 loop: CASSLRRGTGRDPYGYTF. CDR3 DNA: TGTGCCAGTAGTCTCCGAAGGGGGACAGGACGAGACCCCTATGGCTACACCTTC.

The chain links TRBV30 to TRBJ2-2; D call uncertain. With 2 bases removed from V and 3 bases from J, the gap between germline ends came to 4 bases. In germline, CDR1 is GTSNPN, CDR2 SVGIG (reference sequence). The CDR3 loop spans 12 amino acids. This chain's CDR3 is CAWSPYTGELFF. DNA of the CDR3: TGTGCCTGGAGTCCCTACACCGGGGAGCTGTTTTTT.

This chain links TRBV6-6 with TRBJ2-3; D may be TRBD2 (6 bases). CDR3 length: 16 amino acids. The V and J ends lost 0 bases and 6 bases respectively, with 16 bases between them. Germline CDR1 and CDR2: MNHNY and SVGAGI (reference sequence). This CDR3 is CASSYSGAPGGDTQYF. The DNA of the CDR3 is TGTGCCAGCAGTTACTCGGGCGCCCCTGGGGGGGATACGCAGTATTTT.

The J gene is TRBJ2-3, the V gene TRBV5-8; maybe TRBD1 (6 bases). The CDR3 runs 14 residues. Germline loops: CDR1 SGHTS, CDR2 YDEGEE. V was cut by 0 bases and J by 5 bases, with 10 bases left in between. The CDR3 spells CASSLAPGVDTQYF. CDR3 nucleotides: TGTGCCAGCAGCTTGGCACCAGGGGTAGATACGCAGTATTTT.

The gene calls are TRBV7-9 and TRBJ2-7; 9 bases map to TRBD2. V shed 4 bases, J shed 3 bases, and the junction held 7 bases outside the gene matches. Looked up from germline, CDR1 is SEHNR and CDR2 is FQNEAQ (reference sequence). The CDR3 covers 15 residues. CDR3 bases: TGTGCCAGCAGCTCCGGGACTAGCTTCTACTACGAGCAGTACTTC. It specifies CASSSGTSFYYEQYF.

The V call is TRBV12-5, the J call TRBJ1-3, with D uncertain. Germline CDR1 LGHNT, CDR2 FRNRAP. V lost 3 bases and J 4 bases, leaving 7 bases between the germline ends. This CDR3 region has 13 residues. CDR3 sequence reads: CASGLGGGNTIYF. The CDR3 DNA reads TGTGCTAGTGGTTTAGGCGGAGGAAACACCATATATTTT.

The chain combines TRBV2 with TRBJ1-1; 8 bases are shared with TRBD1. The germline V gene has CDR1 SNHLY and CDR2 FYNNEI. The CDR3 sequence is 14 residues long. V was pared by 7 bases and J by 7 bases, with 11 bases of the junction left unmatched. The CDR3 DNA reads TGTGCCAGCAATTGGGGACAGGCGATCAGTGAAGCTTTCTTT. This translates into CASNWGQAISEAFF.

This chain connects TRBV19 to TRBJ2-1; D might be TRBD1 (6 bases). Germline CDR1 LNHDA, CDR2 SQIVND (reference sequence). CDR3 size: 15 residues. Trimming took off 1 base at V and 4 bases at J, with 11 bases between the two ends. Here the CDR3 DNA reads TGTGCCAGTAGTATAGGTTCTGGACAGTACAATGAGCAGTTCTTC. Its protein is CASSIGSGQYNEQFF.

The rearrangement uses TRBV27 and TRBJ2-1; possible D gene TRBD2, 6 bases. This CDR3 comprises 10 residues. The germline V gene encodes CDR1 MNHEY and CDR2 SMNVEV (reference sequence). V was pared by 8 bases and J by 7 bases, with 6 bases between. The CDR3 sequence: CASRGNEQFF. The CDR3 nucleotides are TGTGCCAGCCGGGGGAATGAGCAGTTCTTC.

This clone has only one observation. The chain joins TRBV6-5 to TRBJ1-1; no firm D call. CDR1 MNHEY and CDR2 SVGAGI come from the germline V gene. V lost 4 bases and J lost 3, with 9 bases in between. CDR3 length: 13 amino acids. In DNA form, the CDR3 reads TGTGCCAGCAGTTGGCAGTCCTACACTGAAGCTTTCTTT. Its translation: CASSWQSYTEAFF.

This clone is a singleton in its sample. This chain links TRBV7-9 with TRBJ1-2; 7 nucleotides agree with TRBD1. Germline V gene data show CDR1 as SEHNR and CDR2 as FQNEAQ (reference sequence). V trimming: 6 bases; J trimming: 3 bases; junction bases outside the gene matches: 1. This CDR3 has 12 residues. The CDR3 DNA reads TGTGCCAGCAGTACAGGGGACTATGGCTACACCTTC. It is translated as CASSTGDYGYTF.

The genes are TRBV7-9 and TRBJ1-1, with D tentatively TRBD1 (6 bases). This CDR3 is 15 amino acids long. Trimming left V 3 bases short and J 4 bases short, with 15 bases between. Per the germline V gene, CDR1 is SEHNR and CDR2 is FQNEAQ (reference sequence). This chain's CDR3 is CASSLQGWDGTEAFF. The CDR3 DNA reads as TGTGCCAGCAGCTTGCAGGGGTGGGATGGCACTGAAGCTTTCTTT.

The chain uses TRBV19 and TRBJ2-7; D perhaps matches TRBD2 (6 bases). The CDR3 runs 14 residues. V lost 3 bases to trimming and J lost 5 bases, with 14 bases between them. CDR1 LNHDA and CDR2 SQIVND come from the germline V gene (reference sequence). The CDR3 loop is CASSMVREVDEQYF. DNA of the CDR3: TGTGCCAGTAGTATGGTCAGGGAGGTGGACGAGCAGTACTTC.

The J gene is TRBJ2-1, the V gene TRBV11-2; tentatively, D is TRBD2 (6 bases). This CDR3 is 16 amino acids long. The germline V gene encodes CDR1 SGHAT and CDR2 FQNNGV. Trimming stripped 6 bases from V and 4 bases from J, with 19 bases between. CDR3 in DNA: TGTGCCAGCAGAAACCACCTCGCGGGACGATACAATGAGCAGTTCTTC. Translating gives CASRNHLAGRYNEQFF.

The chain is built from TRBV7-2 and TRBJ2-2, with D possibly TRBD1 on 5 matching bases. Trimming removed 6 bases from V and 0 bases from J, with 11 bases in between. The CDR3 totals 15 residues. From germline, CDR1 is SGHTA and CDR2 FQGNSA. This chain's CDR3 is CASRSTGSNTGELFF. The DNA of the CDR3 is TGTGCCAGCAGATCAACAGGTTCGAACACCGGGGAGCTGTTTTTT. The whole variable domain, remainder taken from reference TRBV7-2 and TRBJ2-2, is GAGVSQSPSNKVTEKGKDVELRCDPISGHTALYWYRQSLGQGLEFLIYFQGNSAPDKSGLPSDRFSAERTGGSVSTLTIQRTQQEDSAVYLCASRSTGSNTGELFFGEGSRLTVL.

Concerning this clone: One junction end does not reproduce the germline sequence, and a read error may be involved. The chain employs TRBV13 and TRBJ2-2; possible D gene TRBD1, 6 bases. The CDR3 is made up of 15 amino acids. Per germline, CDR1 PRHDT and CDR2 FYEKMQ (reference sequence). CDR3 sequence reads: CASSTGTQNIGELFF. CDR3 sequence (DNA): TGTGCCAGCAGCACCGGGACACAGAACATCGGGGAGCTGTTTTTT.